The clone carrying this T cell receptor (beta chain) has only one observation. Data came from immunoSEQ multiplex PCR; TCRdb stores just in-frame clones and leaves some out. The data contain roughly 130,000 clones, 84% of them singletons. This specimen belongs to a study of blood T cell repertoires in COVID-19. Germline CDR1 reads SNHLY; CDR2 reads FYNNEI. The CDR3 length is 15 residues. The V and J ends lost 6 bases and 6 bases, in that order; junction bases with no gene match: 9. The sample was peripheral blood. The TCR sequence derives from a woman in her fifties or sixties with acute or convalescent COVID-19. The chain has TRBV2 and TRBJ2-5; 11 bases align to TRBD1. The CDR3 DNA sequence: TGTGCCAGCAGCAGGGGGGACAGGGGGTCGAAGACCCAGTACTTC. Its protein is CASSRGDRGSKTQYF.